The T cell receptor (beta chain) under discussion was sequenced for a study of T cells in Graves' hyperthyroidism and ophthalmopathy. About the research overall: Blood from the periphery was taken at initial diagnosis, before any treatment. Whole-study findings and limits: Appearing also in blood were most of the thyroid clonotypes expanded above 0.001.

V was clipped by 7 bases and J by 9 bases; unmatched bases: 3. The germline V gene has CDR1 SNHLY and CDR2 FYNNEI. This CDR3 is 12 amino acids long. Clinical symptoms, serum thyroxine, TRAb, thyroid ultrasound and orbital computed tomography established diagnosis. A word on this clonotype: The target antigen is unknown.

Researchers amplified the TCR beta CDR3 regions from RNA transcripts. First-round RT-PCR targeting the TCR CDR3 was performed with the HTBI primer set. One entry per CDR3 protein results from TCRdb running MiXCR on the multiplex PCR reads. The sample comprises around 600,000 distinct CDR3 sequences, approximately 14% of which are singletons, and approximately 12% rests with the top ten. The chain couples TRBV2 to TRBJ2-7; TRBD2 agrees at 13 bases. This receptor was taken from a woman in her forties or fifties with Graves' ophthalmopathy. The specimen was blood. The CDR3 bases are TGTGCCAGCACGGGACTAGCGGGGTGGCAGTACTTC. Encoded protein: CASTGLAGWQYF.